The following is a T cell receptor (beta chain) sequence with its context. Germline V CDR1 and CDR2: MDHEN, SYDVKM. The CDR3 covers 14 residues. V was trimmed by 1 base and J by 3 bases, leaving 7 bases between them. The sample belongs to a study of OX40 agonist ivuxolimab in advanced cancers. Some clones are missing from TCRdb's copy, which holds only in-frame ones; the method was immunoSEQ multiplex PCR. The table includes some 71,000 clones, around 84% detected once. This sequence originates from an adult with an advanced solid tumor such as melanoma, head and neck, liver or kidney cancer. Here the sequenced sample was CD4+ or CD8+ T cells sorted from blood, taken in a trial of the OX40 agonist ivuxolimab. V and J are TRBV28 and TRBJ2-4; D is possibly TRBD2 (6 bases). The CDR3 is CASSLSGLKNIQYF. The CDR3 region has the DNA TGTGCCAGCAGTTTATCGGGACTCAAAAACATTCAGTACTTC. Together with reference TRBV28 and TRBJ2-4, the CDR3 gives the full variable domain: DVKVTQSSRYLVKRTGEKVFLECVQDMDHENMFWYRQDPGLGLRLIYFSYDVKMKEKGDIPEGYSVSREKKERFSLILESASTNQTSMYLCASSLSGLKNIQYFGAGTRLSVL.